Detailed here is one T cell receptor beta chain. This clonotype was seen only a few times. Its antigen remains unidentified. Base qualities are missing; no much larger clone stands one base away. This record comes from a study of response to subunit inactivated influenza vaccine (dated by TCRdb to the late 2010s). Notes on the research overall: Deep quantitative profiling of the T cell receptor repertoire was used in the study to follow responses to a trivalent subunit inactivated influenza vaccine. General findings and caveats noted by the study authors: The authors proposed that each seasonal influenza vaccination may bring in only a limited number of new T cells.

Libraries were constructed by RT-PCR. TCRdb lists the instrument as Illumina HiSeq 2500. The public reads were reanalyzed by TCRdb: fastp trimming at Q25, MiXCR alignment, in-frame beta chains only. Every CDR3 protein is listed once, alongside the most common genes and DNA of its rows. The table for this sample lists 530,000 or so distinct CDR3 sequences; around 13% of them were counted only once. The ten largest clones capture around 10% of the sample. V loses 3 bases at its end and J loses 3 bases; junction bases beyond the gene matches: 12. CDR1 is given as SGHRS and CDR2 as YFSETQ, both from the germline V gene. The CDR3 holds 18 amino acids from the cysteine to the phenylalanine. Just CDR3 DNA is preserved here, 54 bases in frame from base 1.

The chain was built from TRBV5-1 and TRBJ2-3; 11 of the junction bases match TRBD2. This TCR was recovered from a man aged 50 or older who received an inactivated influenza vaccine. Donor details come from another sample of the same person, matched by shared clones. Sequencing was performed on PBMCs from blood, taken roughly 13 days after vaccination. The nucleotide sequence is TGCGCCAGCAGCTCCGGGACTAGCGGCAAGGTGGGAACAGATACGCAGTATTTT. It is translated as CASSSGTSGKVGTDTQYF.